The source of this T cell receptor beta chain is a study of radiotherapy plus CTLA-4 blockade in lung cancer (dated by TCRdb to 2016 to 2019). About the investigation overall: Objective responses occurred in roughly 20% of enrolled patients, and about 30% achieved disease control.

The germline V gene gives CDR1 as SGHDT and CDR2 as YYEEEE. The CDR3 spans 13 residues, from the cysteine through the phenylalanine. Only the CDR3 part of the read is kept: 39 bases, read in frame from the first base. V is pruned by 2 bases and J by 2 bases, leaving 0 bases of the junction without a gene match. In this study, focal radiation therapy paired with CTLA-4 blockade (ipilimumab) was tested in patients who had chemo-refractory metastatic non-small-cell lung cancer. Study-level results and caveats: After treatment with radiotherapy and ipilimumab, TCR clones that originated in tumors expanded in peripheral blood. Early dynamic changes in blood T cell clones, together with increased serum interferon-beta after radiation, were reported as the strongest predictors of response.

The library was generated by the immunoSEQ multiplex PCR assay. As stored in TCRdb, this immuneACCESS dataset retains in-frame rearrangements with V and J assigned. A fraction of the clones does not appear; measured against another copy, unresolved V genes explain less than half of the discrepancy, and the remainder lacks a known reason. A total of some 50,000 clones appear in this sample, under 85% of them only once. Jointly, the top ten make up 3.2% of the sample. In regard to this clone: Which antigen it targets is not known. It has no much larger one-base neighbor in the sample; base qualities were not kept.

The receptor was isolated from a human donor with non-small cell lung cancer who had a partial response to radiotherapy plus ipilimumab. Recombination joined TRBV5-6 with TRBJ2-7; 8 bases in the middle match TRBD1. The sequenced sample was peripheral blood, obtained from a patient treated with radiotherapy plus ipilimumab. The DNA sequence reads TGTGCCAGCAGCTTACAGGGGGCCTACGAGCAGTACTTC. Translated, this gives CASSLQGAYEQYF.